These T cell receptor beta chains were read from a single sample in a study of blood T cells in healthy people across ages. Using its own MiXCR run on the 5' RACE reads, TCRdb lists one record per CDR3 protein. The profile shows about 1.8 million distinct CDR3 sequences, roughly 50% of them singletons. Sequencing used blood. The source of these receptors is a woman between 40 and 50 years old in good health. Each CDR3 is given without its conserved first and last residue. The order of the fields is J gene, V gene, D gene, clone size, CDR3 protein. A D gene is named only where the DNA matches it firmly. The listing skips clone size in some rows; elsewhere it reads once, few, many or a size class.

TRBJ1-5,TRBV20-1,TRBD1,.,SHRQGNQPQH
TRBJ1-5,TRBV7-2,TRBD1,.,ASREGQGLNQPQH
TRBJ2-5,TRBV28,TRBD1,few,ASSALGQGTETQY
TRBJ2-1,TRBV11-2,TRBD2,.,ASSLGGLAGGRVNEQF
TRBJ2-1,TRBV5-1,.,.,ASLQGHEQF
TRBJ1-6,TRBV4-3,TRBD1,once,ASSHPDRALNNSPLH
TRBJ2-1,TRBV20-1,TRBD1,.,SATRTGSTYEQF
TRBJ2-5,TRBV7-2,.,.,ASSSPGIRETQY
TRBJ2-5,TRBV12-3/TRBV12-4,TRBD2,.,ASSPLQGRLGGEY
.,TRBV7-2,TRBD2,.,ASSLALSGRTETQY
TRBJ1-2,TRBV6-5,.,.,ASSDRGWAYGYT
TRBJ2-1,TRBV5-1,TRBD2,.,ASSLGLAGGKEQF
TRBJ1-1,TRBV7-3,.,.,ASSSPGRTEAF
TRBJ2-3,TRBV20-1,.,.,SASHGTGDTDTQY
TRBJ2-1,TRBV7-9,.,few,ASSWSERDAYNEQF
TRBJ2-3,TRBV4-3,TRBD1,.,ASSARDRGPDTQY
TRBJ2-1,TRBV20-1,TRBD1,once,SADRGRPISYNEQF
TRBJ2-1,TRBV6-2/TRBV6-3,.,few,ASSYPWADEQF
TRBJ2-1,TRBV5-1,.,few,ASSPLSGDTYNEQF
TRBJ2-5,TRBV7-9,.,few,ASSLGGGSWQETQY
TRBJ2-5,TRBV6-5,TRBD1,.,ASMDRGKLAQY
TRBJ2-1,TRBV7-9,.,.,ASSQMGKGSKLEQF
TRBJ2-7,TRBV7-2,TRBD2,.,ASSTLAGGPSEQY
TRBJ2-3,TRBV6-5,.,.,ASSYLETFTDTQY
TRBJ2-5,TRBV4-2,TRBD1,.,ASSQGEQGAVETQY
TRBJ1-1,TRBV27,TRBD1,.,ASTSGGLGNTEAF
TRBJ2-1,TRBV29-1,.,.,SGEASEQF
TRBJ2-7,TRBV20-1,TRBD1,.,SAMTGQGFYEQY
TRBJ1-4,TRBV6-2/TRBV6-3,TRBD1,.,ASRGQGRGGKLF
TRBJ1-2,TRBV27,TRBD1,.,ASSLSTGDRTYGYT
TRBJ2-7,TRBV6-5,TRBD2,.,ASSDLRGGHNEQY
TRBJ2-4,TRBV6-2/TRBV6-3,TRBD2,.,ASSYPTSGALLAKNIQY
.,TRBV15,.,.,ATSREFTQGTYEQY
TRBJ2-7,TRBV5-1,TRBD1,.,ASSQQAGGLNEQY
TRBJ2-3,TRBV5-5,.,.,ASSFSPLASTDTQY
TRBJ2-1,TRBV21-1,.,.,ASPATSGGRGNEQF
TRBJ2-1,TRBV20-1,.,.,SAFRDDAREQF
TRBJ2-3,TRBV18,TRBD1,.,ASAKLTGASTDTQY
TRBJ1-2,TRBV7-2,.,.,ASSFQGGANYGYT
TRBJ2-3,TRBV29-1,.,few,SVQRTSTDTQY
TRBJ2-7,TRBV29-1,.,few,SVVAAYDEQY
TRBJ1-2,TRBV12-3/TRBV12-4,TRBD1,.,ASSSQGGPNYGYT
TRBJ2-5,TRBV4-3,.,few,ASSQSGTKETQY
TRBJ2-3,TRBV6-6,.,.,ASSYRAGMPTDTQY
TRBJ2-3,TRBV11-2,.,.,ASSLTRGPGDTQY
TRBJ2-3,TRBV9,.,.,ASSEGLLSTDTQY
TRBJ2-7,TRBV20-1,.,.,SDKPTATYEQY